This TCR beta chain was identified in a study of blood T cell repertoires in COVID-19. The overall study: Samples came from the United States, Italy and Spain, spanning acute and convalescent COVID-19. The cDNA or gDNA used as material had been derived from T cells, B-cell-depleted T cells, or PBMCs.

The ends were cut back, 6 bases at V and 4 bases at J, with 14 bases in the middle. Germline loops: CDR1 SGHRS, CDR2 YFSETQ. CDR3 length: 13 residues. Study processing details: Amplified reference gene primers provided the basis for estimating nucleated cell counts. Sequencing was performed with immunoSEQ multiplex PCR; in TCRdb, only in-frame clones are kept and a portion is missing. For V, J and clone size, that table is used; D and trimming come from the DNA. The table has some 150,000 clones, approximately 80% seen once. V usage is TRBV5-1 and J usage is TRBJ2-7; D perhaps matches TRBD2 (5 bases). The receptor was derived from a woman older than 75 with active or convalescent COVID-19. The sequenced sample consisted of peripheral blood. CDR3 sequence reads: CASNLEGLYEQYF. The CDR3 region has the DNA TGCGCCAGCAACCTAGAGGGATTATACGAGCAGTACTTC.